A single sample gave rise to the 19 T cell receptor beta chains below, sequenced in a study of T cells after posttransplantation cyclophosphamide. Cells defined as naive were viable CD3+CD4+ or CD3+CD8+ and CCR7+CD45RA+CD45RO-CD95-CD27+CD28+. The method was immunoSEQ multiplex PCR; TCRdb's version includes in-frame clones alone and lacks a portion of them. Of about 31,000 clones in the sample, around 90% are singletons; the top ten hold approximately 0.098%. Sample: naive CD4+ T cells sorted from blood. Receptors were obtained from a man under 40 in good health and a related stem cell transplant donor.

This sequence joins TRBV4-2 and TRBJ2-3, with 7 bases matching TRBD1. This CDR3 has 19 amino acids. V was clipped by 0 bases and J by 1 base; unmatched bases: 13. CDR1 and CDR2 from the germline V gene are LGHNA and YNFKEQ. CDR3 bases: TGTGCCAGCAGCCAAGATTGGTCGGGACAGTTCGCTGGCACAGATACGCAGTATTTT. This translates into CASSQDWSGQFAGTDTQYF.

The J gene is TRBJ2-7, the V gene TRBV10-1, with 8 bases lining up with TRBD1. V gave up 6 bases and J gave up 1 base; unmatched junction bases: 2. The germline gives CDR1 WNHNN, CDR2 SYGVQD (reference sequence). This CDR3 spans 13 amino acids. CDR3 sequence: CASSRDRSYEQYF. The CDR3 DNA follows: TGCGCCAGCAGCCGGGACAGGTCCTACGAGCAGTACTTC.

CDR3 sequence: CASSPVTGPQHF. The CDR3 nucleotides read TGTGCCAGCTCACCCGTAACAGGGCCCCAGCATTTT. J is TRBJ1-5 and V is TRBV18; the D gene is possibly TRBD1 (5 bases). Germline assignment: CDR1 KGHSH and CDR2 LQKENI. V lost 3 bases, J lost 9 bases, and 9 bases lay in between. The CDR3 is 12 amino acids. Full variable domain (remainder filled in from reference TRBV18 and TRBJ1-5): NAGVMQNPRHLVRRRGQEARLRCSPMKGHSHVYWYRQLPEEGLKFMVYLQKENIIDESGMPKERFSAEFPKEGPSILRIQQVVRGDSAAYFCASSPVTGPQHFGDGTRLSIL.

This chain links TRBV6-1 with TRBJ2-5, with D unclear. The CDR3 runs to 14 residues. Germline CDR1 is MNHNS and CDR2 is SASEGT. The V end was cut by 2 bases, the J end by 7 bases, with 14 bases between. In DNA form, the CDR3 reads TGTGCCAGCAGTGAAATCCTAGACGCGGTGACCCAGTACTTC. Encoded protein: CASSEILDAVTQYF.

The chain combines TRBV5-6 with TRBJ1-4; 8 bases fit TRBD1. CDR1 and CDR2 (germline): SGHDT, YYEEEE. The trim removed 4 bases at V and 0 bases at J, leaving 2 bases unmatched. The CDR3 sequence is 15 residues long. The CDR3 DNA follows: TGTGCCAGCAGCCAACAGGGGGCAACTAATGAAAAACTGTTTTTT. Translation: CASSQQGATNEKLFF.

V usage is TRBV9 and J usage is TRBJ1-1; TRBD1 matches at 7 bases. CDR3 length: 16 amino acids. With V trimmed by 2 bases and J by 4 bases, 11 bases remained unmatched. The germline V gene encodes CDR1 SGDLS and CDR2 YYNGEE. The CDR3 sequence is CASSVQGGEFGTEAFF. For the CDR3, the DNA is TGTGCCAGCAGCGTGCAGGGGGGAGAGTTTGGCACTGAAGCTTTCTTT.

The chain recombines TRBV19 with TRBJ2-1; 10 nucleotides line up with TRBD1. This CDR3 spans 16 amino acids. With 4 bases clipped from V and 4 bases from J, the junction kept 7 bases outside the gene matches. The germline gives CDR1 LNHDA, CDR2 SQIVND (reference sequence). CDR3 amino acids: CASSTDRDRGYNEQFF. CDR3 DNA: TGTGCCAGTAGTACCGACCGGGACAGGGGATACAATGAGCAGTTCTTC.

The rearrangement uses TRBV2 and TRBJ1-5; 9 bases align to TRBD1. The CDR3 runs to 14 residues. Germline CDR1 and CDR2: SNHLY and FYNNEI. The junction had 9 bases not matched to a gene; V was cut back by 10 bases and J by 5 bases. The CDR3 sequence: CAIKQGALDQPQHF. The CDR3 DNA follows: TGTGCCATCAAACAGGGGGCGCTGGATCAGCCCCAGCATTTT.

This chain joins TRBV4-3 and TRBJ1-2; 10 positions agree with TRBD1. Germline assignment: CDR1 LGHNA and CDR2 YSLEER. The CDR3 has 16 residues. V lost 2 bases, J lost 2 bases, and 5 bases stayed unmatched. The CDR3 reads CASSQMPGQGNYGYTF. DNA of the CDR3: TGCGCCAGCAGCCAAATGCCGGGACAGGGGAACTATGGCTACACCTTC.

The V gene is TRBV7-2, the J gene TRBJ2-7, with TRBD2 identical over 7 bases. V shed 5 bases and J 7 bases; nucleotides not matched to a gene: 2. This CDR3 region has 11 residues. Germline V gene data show CDR1 as SGHTA and CDR2 as FQGNSA. CDR3 loop: CASSNSGEQYF. DNA for the CDR3: TGTGCCAGCAGCAATAGCGGGGAGCAGTACTTC.

The chain combines TRBV2 with TRBJ2-7; TRBD2 agrees at 9 bases. V was clipped by 0 bases and J by 2 bases; unmatched bases: 5. This CDR3 has 16 amino acids. The germline CDR1 and CDR2 sequences are SNHLY and FYNNEI. The CDR3 here is CASSEAGRGGTYEQYF. The CDR3 nucleotides read TGTGCCAGCAGTGAAGCTGGGCGGGGGGGCACCTACGAGCAGTACTTC.

The chain links TRBV9 to TRBJ2-2; no definite D call. Trimming removed 0 bases at V and 3 bases at J, with 6 bases between. CDR3 length equals 14 residues. Germline lookup yields CDR1 SGDLS and CDR2 YYNGEE. The CDR3 spells CASSVAKHTGELFF. The DNA of the CDR3 is TGTGCCAGCAGCGTAGCAAAGCACACCGGGGAGCTGTTTTTT.

This clone came up once. This sequence joins TRBV5-1 and TRBJ2-7; TRBD2 matches at 7 bases. This CDR3 spans 17 amino acids. V gave up 0 bases and J gave up 3 bases; unmatched junction bases: 12. CDR1 is SGHRS and CDR2 is YFSETQ in the germline V gene. CDR3 coding DNA: TGCGCCAGCAGCTTGGGGGCGGGGGACCCGTCGGGCTACGAGCAGTACTTC. Encoded protein: CASSLGAGDPSGYEQYF.

The chain has TRBV7-9 and TRBJ2-7; TRBD1 aligns across 7 bases. V shed 4 bases, J shed 7 bases, and the junction held 7 bases outside the gene matches. Germline V gives CDR1 SEHNR, CDR2 FQNEAQ (reference sequence). This CDR3 comprises 13 residues. CDR3 loop: CASSSGQYEEQYF. DNA of the CDR3: TGTGCCAGCAGCTCGGGACAGTATGAGGAGCAGTACTTC.

This clone is a singleton in its sample. The chain uses TRBV5-8 and TRBJ2-5, with TRBD1 matching 8 bases. Germline loops: CDR1 SGHTS, CDR2 YDEGEE. With 6 bases clipped from V and 1 base from J, the junction kept 5 bases outside the gene matches. The CDR3 spans 14 residues. The CDR3: CASNLGQGQETQYF. CDR3 nucleotides: TGTGCCAGCAACCTTGGACAGGGCCAAGAGACCCAGTACTTC.

V and J are TRBV19 and TRBJ2-1; TRBD2 might be the D (5 bases). The V gene's germline CDR1 is LNHDA and CDR2 SQIVND (reference sequence). The CDR3 has 13 amino acids. Trimming removed 1 base at V and 8 bases at J, with 9 bases between. The CDR3 DNA follows: TGTGCCAGTAGTATAGCAGGAGGCGATGAGCAGTTCTTC. As protein: CASSIAGGDEQFF.

The CDR3 protein is CASSYRGGYTF. DNA of the CDR3: TGTGCCAGCAGCTACAGGGGTGGCTACACCTTC. This chain uses TRBV6-6 with TRBJ1-2; 7 nucleotides line up with TRBD1. The CDR3 loop spans 11 amino acids. From germline, CDR1 is MNHNY and CDR2 SVGAGI (reference sequence). V lost 6 bases, J lost 7 bases, and 2 bases stayed unmatched.

This rearrangement joins TRBV19 to TRBJ2-3; D not resolved. The V end lost 1 base, the J end lost 0 bases, and 11 bases lay between the germline ends. Germline V gene sequence: CDR1 LNHDA, CDR2 SQIVND (reference sequence). There are 16 residues in the CDR3. The CDR3 sequence: CASSIGGFASTDTQYF. As DNA, the CDR3 is TGTGCCAGTAGTATAGGAGGATTCGCTAGCACAGATACGCAGTATTTT.

This chain links TRBV6-5 with TRBJ1-4, with 7 bases that match TRBD1. Germline V lookup: CDR1 MNHEY, CDR2 SVGAGI. V shed 7 bases and J 6 bases; nucleotides not matched to a gene: 5. The CDR3 has 13 residues. The CDR3 spells CASTPGGHEKLFF. The CDR3 nucleotides are TGTGCCAGCACCCCAGGGGGACATGAAAAACTGTTTTTT.